This entry lists 2 T cell receptor beta chains sequenced from one sample in a study of blood T cell repertoires in COVID-19. Profiled with immunoSEQ multiplex PCR; TCRdb holds only in-frame clones, not every one. Among roughly 72,000 clones listed, 88% were seen once. Sequencing was performed on peripheral blood. The receptors here all came from a human donor in a cohort sampled during active COVID-19.

Only a few counts were recorded for this clone. The genes are TRBV2 and TRBJ1-2; no reliable D call. The V and J ends lost 6 bases and 3 bases respectively, with 11 bases between them. The CDR3 consists of 13 residues. Germline loops: CDR1 SNHLY, CDR2 FYNNEI. For the CDR3, the DNA is TGTGCCAGCAGGGGCACGGGGTACTATGGCTACACCTTC. Translated: CASRGTGYYGYTF. Supplemented by reference TRBV2 and TRBJ1-2, the full variable domain reads EPEVTQTPSHQVTQMGQEVILRCVPISNHLYFYWYRQILGQKVEFLVSFYNNEISEKSEIFDDQFSVERPDGSNFTLKIRSTKLEDSAMYFCASRGTGYYGYTFGSGTRLTVV.

This sequence joins TRBV7-9 and TRBJ1-6; TRBD1 agrees at 11 bases. V lost 1 base to trimming and J lost 10 bases; unmatched junction nucleotides: 3. CDR3 length: 15 residues. Germline V lookup: CDR1 SEHNR, CDR2 FQNEAQ (reference sequence). CDR3 in DNA: TGTGCCAGCAGCTTAGGGACAGGGGGCCGATCACCCCTCCACTTT. Translating it yields CASSLGTGGRSPLHF.